One T cell receptor beta chain is described in this entry. The antigen this receptor binds is unknown. No quality values exist for individual bases; no much larger clone is one base distant. Donors were 30 to 45 systemically healthy Caucasian individuals from Russia aged roughly 6 to 90 years. Roughly 11 milliliters of peripheral blood were drawn from each donor into EDTA-treated Vacutainer tubes. Ficoll-Paque density-gradient centrifugation was used to isolate PBMCs, with at least 6.5 million per sample. Total RNA, at least 5 micrograms per sample, was extracted from PBMCs with Trizol reagent. For every donor, flow cytometry on a PBMC aliquot measured the percentage of naive CD45RAhigh/CD27high T cells. The data belong to a study of blood T cells in healthy people across ages (dated by TCRdb to the mid-2010s). Regarding the complete study: Template switching captured roughly one uniquely barcoded TCR beta cDNA molecule per two T cells in model experiments. Using deep sequencing normalized with unique cDNA molecular identifiers, the study measured how TCR beta repertoire diversity changes with age. Four age groups were formed from the donors: young (average around 15 years), middle-aged (approximately 40), aged (more than 55) and long-lived (approximately 78). Donors of different ages were randomly distributed across sequencing lanes to avoid experimental bias. Using the same blood draw, the study looked at two additional independent replicas of 1 million unique cDNA reads for two donors, one aged 18 to 30 and the other aged 80 or older.

The CDR3, from cysteine to phenylalanine, totals 16 residues. The read is trimmed to its CDR3 DNA, 48 bases read in frame from base 1. As encoded in the germline V gene, CDR1 is SGHRS while CDR2 is YFSETQ. The library was generated by 5' RACE. Sequenced using an Illumina HiSeq 2500. A second PCR of about 7 to 12 cycles was performed with a sample-barcoded 5' primer and a J-beta primer mix. A template-switch 5' adaptor carrying 12 random nucleotides introduced a unique molecular identifier onto each TCR beta cDNA molecule. At least 2.5 million CDR3-containing paired-end reads were obtained from each sample. First-strand cDNA synthesis was performed from all RNA using the Mint cDNA synthesis kit, with priming by a TRBC-specific oligonucleotide. All cDNA was treated with uracil-DNA glycosylase and then went through a first 18-cycle PCR with the universal primers M1SS and BC2_uni_R. The authors' pipeline ran thus. For normalization, 1 million high-quality reads were randomly selected from each sample, with every read carrying a distinct molecular identifier. Reads sharing molecular identifiers were discarded rather than binned into consensus sequences. CDR3 identification, clonotype clustering and error correction used MiTCR with a Q25 quality threshold and the strictest error-elimination algorithm. A nonparametric unseen species model with Euler transformation was used to estimate lower-bound total TCR beta diversity. TCRdb reprocessed the public reads (quality trimming at Q25 with fastp, clone calling with MiXCR) and kept in-frame beta chains. Here each entry gathers all rows of one CDR3 protein and keeps the most common genes and DNA. TCRdb's processing, not the study's, gives the V and J calls here. The sample table shows around 990,000 distinct CDR3 sequences, and about two fifths are seen once. The ten largest account for around 14% of the sample.

Overall study outcomes, separate from this receptor: Observed TCR beta diversity per million T cells fell roughly linearly with age, and a significant reduction was already apparent by age roughly 40. Donor CMV infection status was unknown, potentially confounding age-related changes in expanded clonotypes. Conclusive comparison of naive and antigen-experienced compartments was prevented by the profiling of bulk unsorted PBMCs. Compared with the aged group, more naive CD4+ T cells, fewer expanded clones and increased TCR diversity were shown by the long-lived group, suggesting age selection. Estimates of total diversity based on one million sequenced T cells were regarded as lower bounds and as underestimates. Observed TCR beta diversity correlated strongly with the percentage of naive T cells measured by flow cytometry.

Here the chain combines TRBV5-1 and TRBJ2-1, with the D gene not clear enough to name. The J call is doubtful: the DNA matches TRBJ2-7 better. This receptor was taken from a man younger than 30 in good health. Input material: blood. The CDR3 region: CASSLGTRSSYNEQYF. The sequenced DNA: TGCGCCAGCAGCTTGGGCACCCGAAGCTCCTACAATGAGCAGTACTTC.